The clone carrying this TCR beta chain is medium-sized (0.01 to 0.1%) in the sample. Its matching antigen is unknown. V was cut by 1 base and J by 5 bases, with 11 bases left in between. Germline V CDR1 and CDR2: SGHTA, FQGNSA. The CDR3 runs to 14 residues. This entry belongs to a study of spatial heterogeneity in lung cancer. Study summary: Compared with alpha-chain sequences, beta-chain sequences were consistently detected in greater numbers. Regarding the study as a whole: Tumor mutation count correlated with how many alpha and beta TCRs expanded intratumorally. In tumor T cells, estimated coverage reached about 7% for alpha chains and more than 11% for beta chains.

TCRdb reprocessed the 5' RACE reads with MiXCR, giving one entry per CDR3 protein. This table holds 9,500 to 14,000 distinct CDR3 sequences, roughly 15% found once. Sample time point: sample taken at primary tumor resection. Without sorting, whole RNA was sequenced from tumor, nontumor lung or frozen PBMC. The specimen comprised lung tumor tissue, sampled at surgery. The source of this sequence is a male donor with early-stage non-small cell lung cancer. The V gene is TRBV7-2, the J gene TRBJ1-1; TRBD1 might be the D (6 bases). CDR3 bases: TGTGCCAGCAGCTTAGTTGTGGGGGCGACTGAAGCTTTCTTT. Translating gives CASSLVVGATEAFF.